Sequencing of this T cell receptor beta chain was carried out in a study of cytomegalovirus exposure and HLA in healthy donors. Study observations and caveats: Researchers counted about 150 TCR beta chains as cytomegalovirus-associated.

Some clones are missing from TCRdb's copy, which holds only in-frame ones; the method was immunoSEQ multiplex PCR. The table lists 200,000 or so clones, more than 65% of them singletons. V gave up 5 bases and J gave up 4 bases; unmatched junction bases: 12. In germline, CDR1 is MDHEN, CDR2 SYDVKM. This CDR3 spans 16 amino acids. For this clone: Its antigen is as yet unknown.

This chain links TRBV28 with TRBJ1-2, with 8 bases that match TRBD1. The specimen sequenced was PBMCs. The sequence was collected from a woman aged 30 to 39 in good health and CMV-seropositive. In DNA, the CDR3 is TGTGCCAGCAGTACCGGGACAGGACTTTATGGCTATGGCTACACCTTC. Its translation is CASSTGTGLYGYGYTF.